Sequencing of this T cell receptor (beta chain) was carried out in a study of long-term antiretroviral therapy in people with HIV. Every single participant having HIV got treatment inside the United States. Running of the v3.0 immunoSEQ assay took place at survey level. Method: immunoSEQ multiplex PCR; TCRdb's copy keeps in-frame clones and lacks some. The table shows some 20,000 clones, with about 77% occurring only once. The sequencing here drew on unsorted PBMCs, taken at the start of antiretroviral therapy, before treatment. The clonotype comes from a middle-aged woman with HIV.

CDR3 DNA sequence: TGTGCCAGCAGTGAAGGTTTGAACCTCCACTTT. Its translation: CASSEGLNLHF. The chain joins TRBV25-1 to TRBJ1-6; D gene unclear. Germline V CDR1 and CDR2: MGHDK, SYGVNS. The CDR3 loop spans 11 amino acids. Trimming took off 2 bases at V and 15 bases at J, with 8 bases between the two ends.